This T cell receptor beta chain was sequenced in a study of T cell responses to AZD1222 COVID-19 vaccine. Whole-study results and caveats: Of spike-specific TCRs, nearly half reportedly target regions left unmutated in variants.

Details on this clone: Its specificity is unknown.

The table came from immunoSEQ multiplex PCR; TCRdb's copy has only in-frame clones and leaves some out. The sample includes some 110,000 clones, around 84% of them seen just once. V lost 3 bases, J lost 4 bases, and 5 bases lay in between. This CDR3 spans 13 amino acids. Germline assignment: CDR1 SGDLS and CDR2 YYNGEE. The chain is built from TRBV9 and TRBJ2-6; D is unclear. Sequencing was performed on peripheral blood, taken 28 days after the second AZD1222 dose. This clonotype was sampled from an adult who received the AZD1222 COVID-19 vaccine. The CDR3 spells CASSGRGANVLTF. The CDR3, as DNA: TGTGCCAGCAGCGGTCGGGGGGCCAACGTCCTGACTTTC.